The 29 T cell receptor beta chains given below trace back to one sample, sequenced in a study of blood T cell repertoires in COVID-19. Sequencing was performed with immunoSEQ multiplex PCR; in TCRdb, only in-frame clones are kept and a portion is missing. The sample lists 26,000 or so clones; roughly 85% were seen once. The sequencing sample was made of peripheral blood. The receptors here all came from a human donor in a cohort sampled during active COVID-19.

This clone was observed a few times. The CDR3 DNA is TGTGCCAGCAGTTCAGGGTATAGTGGAAACACCATATATTTT. This translates into CASSSGYSGNTIYF. V usage is TRBV2 and J usage is TRBJ1-3; perhaps TRBD1 as D (5 bases). Germline V gene lookup returns CDR1 SNHLY and CDR2 FYNNEI. Deletions cut 5 bases from V and 3 bases from J, with 11 bases between. The CDR3 covers 14 residues.

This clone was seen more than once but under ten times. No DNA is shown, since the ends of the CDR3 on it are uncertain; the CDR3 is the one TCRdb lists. CDR3 residues: CASSSSGQGYNSPLHF. This chain links TRBV28 with TRBJ1-6; the table's D call of TRBD1 was not tested on the DNA. The CDR3 is 16 amino acids in total, end residues counted. CDR1 MDHEN and CDR2 SYDVKM come from the germline V gene.

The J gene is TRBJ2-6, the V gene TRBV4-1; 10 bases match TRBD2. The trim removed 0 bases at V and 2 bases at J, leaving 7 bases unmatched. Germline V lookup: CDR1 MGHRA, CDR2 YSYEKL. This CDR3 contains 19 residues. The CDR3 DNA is TGCGCCAGCAGCCAAGAGGGGAGCGGGGGGGCTACTGGGGCCAACGTCCTGACTTTC. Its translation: CASSQEGSGGATGANVLTF.

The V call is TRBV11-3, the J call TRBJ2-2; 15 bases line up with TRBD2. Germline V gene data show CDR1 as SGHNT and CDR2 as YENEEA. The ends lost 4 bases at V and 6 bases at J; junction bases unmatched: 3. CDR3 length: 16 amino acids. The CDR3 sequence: CASSSRTSGGAGELFF. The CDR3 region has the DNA TGTGCCAGCAGCTCCCGGACTAGCGGGGGGGCCGGGGAGCTGTTTTTT.

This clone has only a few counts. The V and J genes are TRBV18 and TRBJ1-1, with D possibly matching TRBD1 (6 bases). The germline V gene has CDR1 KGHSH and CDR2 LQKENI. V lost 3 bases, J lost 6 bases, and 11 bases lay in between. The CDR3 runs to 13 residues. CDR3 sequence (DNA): TGTGCCAGCTCACCGGCGGGGGGCCCTGAAGCTTTCTTT. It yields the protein CASSPAGGPEAFF. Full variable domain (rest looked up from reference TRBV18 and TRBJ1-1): NAGVMQNPRHLVRRRGQEARLRCSPMKGHSHVYWYRQLPEEGLKFMVYLQKENIIDESGMPKERFSAEFPKEGPSILRIQQVVRGDSAAYFCASSPAGGPEAFFGQGTRLTVV.

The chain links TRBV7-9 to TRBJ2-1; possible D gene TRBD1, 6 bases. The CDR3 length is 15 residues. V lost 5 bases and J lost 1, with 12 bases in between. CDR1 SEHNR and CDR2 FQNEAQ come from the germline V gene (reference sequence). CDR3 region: CASSVGTGSYNEQFF. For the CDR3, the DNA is TGTGCCAGCAGCGTCGGAACAGGGTCCTACAATGAGCAGTTCTTC.

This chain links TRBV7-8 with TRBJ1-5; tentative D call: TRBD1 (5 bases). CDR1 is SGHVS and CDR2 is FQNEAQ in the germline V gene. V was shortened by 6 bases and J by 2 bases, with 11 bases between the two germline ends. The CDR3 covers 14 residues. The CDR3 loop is CASSSDSRNQPQHF. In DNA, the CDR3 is TGTGCCAGCAGTTCCGACAGCCGCAATCAGCCCCAGCATTTT.

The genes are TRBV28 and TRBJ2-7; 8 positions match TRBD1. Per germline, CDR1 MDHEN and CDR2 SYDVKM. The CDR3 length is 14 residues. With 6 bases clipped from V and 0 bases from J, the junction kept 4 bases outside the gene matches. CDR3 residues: CASSPGGPSYEQYF. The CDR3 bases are TGTGCCAGCAGCCCAGGGGGCCCCTCCTACGAGCAGTACTTC.

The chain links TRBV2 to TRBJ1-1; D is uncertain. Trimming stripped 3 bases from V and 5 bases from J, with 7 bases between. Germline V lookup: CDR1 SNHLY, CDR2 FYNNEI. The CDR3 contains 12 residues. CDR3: CASSDELTEAFF. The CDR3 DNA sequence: TGTGCCAGCAGTGATGAACTAACTGAAGCTTTCTTT. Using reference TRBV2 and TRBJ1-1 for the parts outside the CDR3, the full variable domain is EPEVTQTPSHQVTQMGQEVILRCVPISNHLYFYWYRQILGQKVEFLVSFYNNEISEKSEIFDDQFSVERPDGSNFTLKIRSTKLEDSAMYFCASSDELTEAFFGQGTRLTVV.

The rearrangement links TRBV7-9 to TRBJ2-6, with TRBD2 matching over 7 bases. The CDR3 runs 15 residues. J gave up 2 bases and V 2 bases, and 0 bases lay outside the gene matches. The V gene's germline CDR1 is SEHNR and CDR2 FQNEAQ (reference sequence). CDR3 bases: TGTGCCAGCAGCTTACGGGGGGCTGGGGCCAACGTCCTGACTTTC. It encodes CASSLRGAGANVLTF.

The CDR3 loop reads CASSSGLAGGPQVGEQYF. CDR3 in DNA: TGTGCCAGCTCATCGGGACTAGCGGGAGGGCCCCAAGTGGGCGAGCAGTACTTC. The V gene is TRBV18, the J gene TRBJ2-7; 16 nucleotides agree with TRBD2. CDR1 and CDR2 (germline): KGHSH, LQKENI. This CDR3 comprises 18 residues. V shed 5 bases, J shed 6 bases, and the junction held 13 bases outside the gene matches.

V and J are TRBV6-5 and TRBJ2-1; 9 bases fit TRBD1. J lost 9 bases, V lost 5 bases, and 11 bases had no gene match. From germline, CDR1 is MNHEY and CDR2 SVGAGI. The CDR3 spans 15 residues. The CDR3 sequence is CASSRDREVSGEQFF. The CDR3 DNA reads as TGTGCCAGCAGTCGGGACAGGGAGGTGTCGGGTGAGCAGTTCTTC.

The CDR3 DNA sequence: TGTGCCAGCATGTGGGGCATTGGAAACACCATATATTTT. The encoded protein is CASMWGIGNTIYF. This chain connects TRBV28 to TRBJ1-3; maybe TRBD1 (5 bases). The V end was cut by 7 bases, the J end by 3 bases, with 10 bases between. CDR3 size: 13 residues. Looked up from germline, CDR1 is MDHEN and CDR2 is SYDVKM. Together with reference TRBV28 and TRBJ1-3, the CDR3 gives the full variable domain: DVKVTQSSRYLVKRTGEKVFLECVQDMDHENMFWYRQDPGLGLRLIYFSYDVKMKEKGDIPEGYSVSREKKERFSLILESASTNQTSMYLCASMWGIGNTIYFGEGSWLTVV.

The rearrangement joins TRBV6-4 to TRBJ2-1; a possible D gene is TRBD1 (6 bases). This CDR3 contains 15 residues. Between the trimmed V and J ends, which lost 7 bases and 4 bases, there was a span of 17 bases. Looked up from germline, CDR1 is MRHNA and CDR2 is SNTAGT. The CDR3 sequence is CASMRAPGDYNEQFF. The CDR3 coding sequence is TGTGCCAGCATGAGGGCCCCAGGGGATTACAATGAGCAGTTCTTC.

DNA for the CDR3: TGTGCCAGCAGCTCCCGGGACAACCCCTCTGGGGCCAACGTCCTGACTTTC. It translates to CASSSRDNPSGANVLTF. V gene TRBV11-3 combines with J gene TRBJ2-6, with D perhaps matching TRBD1 (6 bases). This CDR3 comprises 17 residues. Germline-derived CDR1 and CDR2 are SGHNT and YENEEA. V was clipped by 4 bases and J by 0 bases, with 13 bases between them. Full variable domain (missing parts from reference TRBV11-3 and TRBJ2-6): EAGVVQSPRYKIIEKKQPVAFWCNPISGHNTLYWYLQNLGQGPELLIRYENEEAVDDSQLPKDRFSAERLKGVDSTLKIQPAELGDSAVYLCASSSRDNPSGANVLTFGAGSRLTVL.

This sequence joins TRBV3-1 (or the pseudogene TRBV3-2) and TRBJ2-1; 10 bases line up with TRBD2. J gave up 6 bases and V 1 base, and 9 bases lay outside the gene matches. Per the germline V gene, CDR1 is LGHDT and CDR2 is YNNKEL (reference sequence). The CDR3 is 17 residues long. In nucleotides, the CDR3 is TGTGCCAGCAGCCAAGGTCTCGGGGGACTAGCGACCAATGAGCAGTTCTTC. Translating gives CASSQGLGGLATNEQFF.

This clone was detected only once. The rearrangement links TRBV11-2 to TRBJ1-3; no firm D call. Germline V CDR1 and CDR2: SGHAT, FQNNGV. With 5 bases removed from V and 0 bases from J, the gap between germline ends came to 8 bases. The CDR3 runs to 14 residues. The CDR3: CASSQEASGNTIYF. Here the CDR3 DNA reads TGTGCCAGCAGCCAAGAGGCCTCTGGAAACACCATATATTTT. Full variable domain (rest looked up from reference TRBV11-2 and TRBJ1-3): EAGVAQSPRYKIIEKRQSVAFWCNPISGHATLYWYQQILGQGPKLLIQFQNNGVVDDSQLPKDRFSAERLKGVDSTLKIQPAKLEDSAVYLCASSQEASGNTIYFGEGSWLTVV.

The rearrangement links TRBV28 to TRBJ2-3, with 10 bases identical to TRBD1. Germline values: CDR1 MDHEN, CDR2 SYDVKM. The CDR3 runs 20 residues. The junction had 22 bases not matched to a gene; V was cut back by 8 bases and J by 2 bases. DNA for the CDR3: TGTGCCAGCTCCTCCTCTGCCTTCCCTACCGGGACAGGGGACACAGATACGCAGTATTTT. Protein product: CASSSSAFPTGTGDTDTQYF. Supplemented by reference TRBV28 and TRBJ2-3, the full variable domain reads DVKVTQSSRYLVKRTGEKVFLECVQDMDHENMFWYRQDPGLGLRLIYFSYDVKMKEKGDIPEGYSVSREKKERFSLILESASTNQTSMYLCASSSSAFPTGTGDTDTQYFGPGTRLTVL.

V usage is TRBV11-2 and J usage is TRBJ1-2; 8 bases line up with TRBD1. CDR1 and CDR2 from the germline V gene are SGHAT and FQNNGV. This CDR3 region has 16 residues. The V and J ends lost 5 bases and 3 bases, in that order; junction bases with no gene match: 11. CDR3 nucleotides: TGTGCCAGCAGCAAGTTAAATCAGGGGGCTGACTATGGCTACACCTTC. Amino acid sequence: CASSKLNQGADYGYTF.

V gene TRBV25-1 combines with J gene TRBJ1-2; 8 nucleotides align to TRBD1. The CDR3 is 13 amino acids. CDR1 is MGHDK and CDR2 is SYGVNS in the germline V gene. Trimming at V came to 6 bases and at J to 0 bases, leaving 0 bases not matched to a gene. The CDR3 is CASRQGANYGYTF. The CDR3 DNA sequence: TGTGCCAGCAGACAGGGGGCTAACTATGGCTACACCTTC.

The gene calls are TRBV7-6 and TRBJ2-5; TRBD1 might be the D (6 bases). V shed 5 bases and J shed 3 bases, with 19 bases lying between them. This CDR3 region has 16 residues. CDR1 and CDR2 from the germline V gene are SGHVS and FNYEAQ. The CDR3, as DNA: TGTGCCAGCAGCCCTCAGGGGCGCAGGGGTGAAGAGACCCAGTACTTC. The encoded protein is CASSPQGRRGEETQYF.

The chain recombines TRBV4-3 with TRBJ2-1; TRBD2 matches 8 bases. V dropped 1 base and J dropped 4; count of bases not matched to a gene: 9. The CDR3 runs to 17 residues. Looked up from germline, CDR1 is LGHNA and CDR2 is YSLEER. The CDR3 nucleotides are TGCGCCAGCAGCCAAGGCGCGGGGGGAGAGGTGTACAATGAGCAGTTCTTC. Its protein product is CASSQGAGGEVYNEQFF.

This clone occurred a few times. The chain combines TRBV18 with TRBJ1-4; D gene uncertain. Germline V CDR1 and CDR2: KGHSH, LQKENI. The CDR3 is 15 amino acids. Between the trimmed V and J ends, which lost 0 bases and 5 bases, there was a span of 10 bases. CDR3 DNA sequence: TGTGCCAGCTCACCACCCGGGAGTATGAATGAAAAACTGTTTTTT. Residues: CASSPPGSMNEKLFF.

In DNA, the CDR3 is TGTGCCAGTAGTATCGGCGGGAGTACGTACGAGCAGTACTTC. This codes for CASSIGGSTYEQYF. The chain uses TRBV19 and TRBJ2-7, with 7 bases fitting TRBD2. Germline values: CDR1 LNHDA, CDR2 SQIVND (reference sequence). The CDR3 spans 14 residues. V shed 3 bases and J 4 bases; nucleotides not matched to a gene: 6.

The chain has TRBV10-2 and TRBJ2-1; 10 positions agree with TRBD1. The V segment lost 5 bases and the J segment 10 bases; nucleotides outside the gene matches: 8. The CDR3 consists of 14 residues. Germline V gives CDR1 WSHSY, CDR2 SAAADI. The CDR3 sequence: CASSFSGTGEEQFF. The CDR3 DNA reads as TGCGCCAGCAGTTTTTCCGGGACAGGGGAGGAGCAGTTCTTC.

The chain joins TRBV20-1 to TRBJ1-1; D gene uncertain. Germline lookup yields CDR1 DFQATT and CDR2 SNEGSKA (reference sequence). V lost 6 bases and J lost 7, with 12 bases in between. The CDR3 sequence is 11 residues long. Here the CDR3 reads CSARLAFEAFF. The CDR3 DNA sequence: TGCAGTGCCCGACTGGCATTTGAAGCTTTCTTT.

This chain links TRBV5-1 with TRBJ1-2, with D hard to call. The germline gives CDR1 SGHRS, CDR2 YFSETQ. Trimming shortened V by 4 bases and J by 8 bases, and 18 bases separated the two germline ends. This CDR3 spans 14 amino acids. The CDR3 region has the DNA TGCGCCAGCAGCCTCGGTTTCCCCCTAAACGGCTACACCTTC. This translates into CASSLGFPLNGYTF.

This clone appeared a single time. The chain's CDR3 is CASSINGGSGLVGTDTQYF. The CDR3 DNA sequence: TGTGCCAGCAGCATCAATGGCGGATCGGGACTAGTCGGCACAGATACGCAGTATTTT. J is TRBJ2-3 and V is TRBV7-3, with 8 bases aligning to TRBD2. The V segment lost 5 bases and the J segment 1 base; nucleotides outside the gene matches: 17. This CDR3 has 19 residues. Germline V lookup: CDR1 SGHTA, CDR2 FQGTGA.

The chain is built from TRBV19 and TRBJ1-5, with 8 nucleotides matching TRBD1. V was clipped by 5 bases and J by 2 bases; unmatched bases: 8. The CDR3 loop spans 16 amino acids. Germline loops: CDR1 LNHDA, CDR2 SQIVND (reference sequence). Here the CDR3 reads CASSVTGVWGNQPQHF. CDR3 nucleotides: TGTGCCAGTAGTGTGACAGGGGTTTGGGGCAATCAGCCCCAGCATTTT.